A selection of T cell receptor beta chains follows, all from one sample in a study of technical replicates of blood from several donors. Only in-frame clones appear in the TCRdb table, and some are missing; sequencing was by immunoSEQ multiplex PCR. Of more than 70,000 clones listed, about 89% are singletons. What was sequenced was T cells isolated from PBMCs. These TCRs come from a human donor in good health. Both conserved end residues are part of each CDR3. A D gene is named only where the DNA matches it firmly. Clone size is stated in some rows and not others, as once, few, many or a class when expanded.

d_gene,abundance,j_gene,v_gene,CDR3nt,CDR3aa
.,.,TRBJ2-2,TRBV7-8,TGTGCCAGCAGCTTAAGTCTAAAGCCCACCGGGGAGCTGTTTTTT,CASSLSLKPTGELFF
.,.,TRBJ2-2,TRBV11-3,TGTGCCAGCAGCCAAGACATCGTCACCGGGGAGCTGTTTTTT,CASSQDIVTGELFF
TRBD2,.,TRBJ2-1,TRBV19,TGTGCCAGTAGCCCTAGCGGGAGGTGGAACAATGAGCAGTTCTTC,CASSPSGRWNNEQFF
.,.,TRBJ2-3,TRBV5-1,TGCGCCAGCAGCCCCGAACTCCCAGATACGCAGTATTTT,CASSPELPDTQYF
TRBD1,few,TRBJ2-3,TRBV28,TGTGCCACCTCGACAGGGTGGAATACGCAGTATTTT,CATSTGWNTQYF
TRBD1,.,TRBJ1-4,TRBV5-4,TGTGCCAGCAGCTCGGCCCTGGGACAGGGGGCGCGGAAACTGTTTTTT,CASSSALGQGARKLFF
TRBD1,.,TRBJ1-1,TRBV12-5,TGTGCTAGTGGTTTGGTCGACAGGGGAAACACTGAAGCTTTCTTT,CASGLVDRGNTEAFF
TRBD2,.,TRBJ2-7,TRBV6-5,TGTGCCAGCAGTTACTCCCTAGCGGTGGCCTACGAGCAGTACTTC,CASSYSLAVAYEQYF
.,.,TRBJ1-1,TRBV30,TGTGCCCGACAGGTGAACACTGAAGCTTTCTTT,CARQVNTEAFF
TRBD2,.,TRBJ2-1,TRBV11-2,TGTGCCAGCAGCTTAAGCCCAGCGGGAGCCTTATACAATGAGCAGTTCTTC,CASSLSPAGALYNEQFF
TRBD2,once,TRBJ2-7,TRBV6-6,TGTGCCAGCAGCCTCCGCACTAGCGGGAGCTACGAGCAGTACTTC,CASSLRTSGSYEQYF
TRBD2,.,TRBJ2-7,TRBV27,TGTGCCAGCAGTTTAAGGCTAGCGGATACTACCTACGAGCAGTACTTC,CASSLRLADTTYEQYF
TRBD1,.,TRBJ2-1,TRBV5-4,TGTGCCAGCAGCTTGGTGGAGGCGGGGACAGGGATTTACAATGAGCAGTTCTTC,CASSLVEAGTGIYNEQFF
TRBD1,once,TRBJ1-4,TRBV30,TGTGCCTGGCAACAGGGGGGGGGTGAAAAACTGTTTTTT,CAWQQGGGEKLFF
.,.,TRBJ2-7,TRBV19,TGTGCCAGTAGTAGTCTGGGAGGTTCCCCCTACGAGCAGTACTTC,CASSSLGGSPYEQYF
TRBD2,.,TRBJ2-1,TRBV2,TGTGCCAGCAGTGGAATACTAGCGGGAGGGGGAAATGAGCAGTTCTTC,CASSGILAGGGNEQFF
.,.,TRBJ2-7,TRBV28,TGTGCCAGCACCAGTCCCTACGAGCAGTACTTC,CASTSPYEQYF
.,.,TRBJ2-2,TRBV30,TGTGCCTGGAGTGTACCCGCGACAGCGAACACCGGGGAGCTGTTTTTT,CAWSVPATANTGELFF
.,.,TRBJ2-7,TRBV7-6,TGTGCCAGCAGCTTAGAGTCCGGGACTGACTACGAGCAGTACTTC,CASSLESGTDYEQYF
TRBD2,.,TRBJ2-4,TRBV27,TGTGCCAGCAGTTTAACCCCGGGACTAGAGCTTCAGTACTTC,CASSLTPGLELQYF
TRBD2,.,TRBJ2-1,TRBV28,TGTGCCAGCAGCCCGGGACTAGCTTTCAATGAGCAGTTCTTC,CASSPGLAFNEQFF
.,.,TRBJ1-1,TRBV2,TGTGCCAGCAGTGGGGGCGGGGGGCTAGGTGAAGCTTTCTTT,CASSGGGGLGEAFF
.,.,TRBJ1-3,TRBV14,TGTGCCAGCAGCGCACAGGGCACTGGAAACACCATATATTTT,CASSAQGTGNTIYF
TRBD2,.,TRBJ2-7,TRBV6-1,TGTGCCAGCAGTGAAGTGGCCAGCGGGGGGCTCCGCGAGCAGTACTTC,CASSEVASGGLREQYF
.,.,TRBJ1-1,TRBV5-6,TGTGCCAGCAGCTTGGTATTGGCGAACACTGAAGCTTTCTTT,CASSLVLANTEAFF
.,.,TRBJ2-1,TRBV9,TGTGCCAGCAGCGTAGACGTGGGGGCCAGCTCCTACAATGAGCAGTTCTTC,CASSVDVGASSYNEQFF
TRBD2,.,TRBJ2-1,TRBV19,TGTGCCAGTCGACTAGCGGGCAATACACCCTACAATGAGCAGTTCTTC,CASRLAGNTPYNEQFF
TRBD2,.,TRBJ2-7,TRBV6-5,TGTGCCAGCAGTTACCGGCGGGGGTGGTCCTACGAGCAGTACTTC,CASSYRRGWSYEQYF
.,few,TRBJ1-1,TRBV7-9,TGTGCCAGCAGCATCATGAACACTGAAGCTTTCTTT,CASSIMNTEAFF
TRBD1,.,TRBJ2-7,TRBV29-1,TGCAGCGTTGAGGCGACAGGGGTTACCTACGAGCAGTACTTC,CSVEATGVTYEQYF
TRBD1,.,TRBJ1-1,TRBV29-1,TGCAGCGTTGAAGGAGGATTCAGGGGGCAGTGGACTGAAGCTTTCTTT,CSVEGGFRGQWTEAFF
TRBD1,.,TRBJ2-1,TRBV5-4,TGTGCCAGCAGCTTGCTTTGGGACAGGGTTTCCAATGAGCAGTTCTTC,CASSLLWDRVSNEQFF
.,.,TRBJ2-5,TRBV7-9,TGTGCCAGCAGCATACAAGAGACCCAGTACTTC,CASSIQETQYF
.,.,TRBJ2-1,TRBV19,TGTGCCAGTAGTGCTCTACCCGGGACAAATGAGCAGTTCTTC,CASSALPGTNEQFF
.,once,TRBJ1-5,TRBV4-2,TGTGCCAGCAGCCAAGAGAGAGGGCATCAGCCCCAGCATTTT,CASSQERGHQPQHF
.,once,TRBJ1-5,TRBV28,TGTGCCAACTCCAAAGGGGGTAGGAATCAGCCCCAGCATTTT,CANSKGGRNQPQHF
.,.,TRBJ1-3,TRBV6-1,TGTGCCAGCAGCGAGGGATATTCTGGAAACACCATATATTTT,CASSEGYSGNTIYF
TRBD2,.,TRBJ2-3,TRBV5-1,TGCGCCAGCAGCTTGGGGACTAGCGGGGGGGCCTGGCGAGGGTCAGATACGCAGTATTTT,CASSLGTSGGAWRGSDTQYF
TRBD1,.,TRBJ1-6,TRBV9,TGTGCCAGCAGCGTAGGGGGACAGGTGGCTAATTCACCCCTCCACTTT,CASSVGGQVANSPLHF
.,.,TRBJ1-1,TRBV7-9,TGTGCCAGCAGCTTGGGGGCGGGTGGTTTCTTT,CASSLGAGGFF
.,.,TRBJ2-1,TRBV7-9,TGTGCCAGCAGCTTATCAGGGCGTGAGCAGTTCTTC,CASSLSGREQFF
TRBD1,.,TRBJ1-2,TRBV5-6,TGTGCCAGCAGCATACCCAGGGGGCTGCAGGGTGGCTACACCTTC,CASSIPRGLQGGYTF
TRBD2,once,TRBJ2-5,TRBV6-4,TGTGCCAGCAGTGACCGCCCTAGCGGGGGGTATGATGAGACCCAGTACTTC,CASSDRPSGGYDETQYF
.,.,TRBJ1-1,TRBV7-2,TGTGCCAGCAGCTTTTCGGATAACGGCGGCTTTGAAGCTTTCTTT,CASSFSDNGGFEAFF
.,.,TRBJ2-7,TRBV6-6,TGTGCCAGCAGCTCCGTGGCCTTCAACTCCTACGAGCAGTACTTC,CASSSVAFNSYEQYF
TRBD1,.,TRBJ1-2,TRBV7-3,TGTGCCAGTTTGACAGGGAATGGCTACACCTTC,CASLTGNGYTF
TRBD1,.,TRBJ2-7,TRBV19,TGTGCCAGTGGGACAGGGGTGGAAGCGCAGTACTTC,CASGTGVEAQYF
TRBD2,.,TRBJ2-7,TRBV5-4,TGTGCCAGCAGCCCCGCCACTAGCGGGAACTACGAGCAGTACTTC,CASSPATSGNYEQYF
TRBD2,.,TRBJ2-3,TRBV30,TGTGCCTGCGGGGGGGAGAGACAAGCACTAGATACGCAGTATTTT,CACGGERQALDTQYF
TRBD1,.,TRBJ2-1,TRBV6-1,TGTGCCAGCAGTGATCTGTTTGTTGGGACAGGAGTATACAATGAGCAGTTCTTC,CASSDLFVGTGVYNEQFF
.,.,TRBJ2-1,TRBV5-1,TGCGCCAGCAGCTTGGACGGTGCTCCCGAGCAGTTCTTC,CASSLDGAPEQFF
TRBD2,.,TRBJ2-1,TRBV7-6,TGTGCCAGCAGCTTTAGACTAGCGGGGGACAGCTACTACAATGAGCAGTTCTTC,CASSFRLAGDSYYNEQFF
TRBD2,.,TRBJ2-1,TRBV7-2,TGTGCCAGCACCCGGACTAGCGGTGTAGGTGAGCAGTTCTTC,CASTRTSGVGEQFF
.,.,TRBJ2-2,TRBV27,TGTGCCAGCAGTCCCGAAGACTACGCAGTGGGAGGTGGCGGGGAGCTGTTTTTT,CASSPEDYAVGGGGELFF
.,.,TRBJ1-1,TRBV6-1,TGTGCCAGCAGTGACGACAGGTTCATGAACACTGAAGCTTTCTTT,CASSDDRFMNTEAFF
TRBD1,.,TRBJ2-5,TRBV6-6,TGTGCCAGCAGTTACTCGACAGGGAAGGGAGAGACCCAGTACTTC,CASSYSTGKGETQYF
.,.,TRBJ2-7,TRBV2,TGTGCCAGCAGCGTACAGGGTTTGAGCTCCTACGAGCAGTACTTC,CASSVQGLSSYEQYF
.,.,TRBJ1-5,TRBV19,TGTGCCAGTAGTGCTTCGCAGGGGTTCAATCAGCCCCAGCATTTT,CASSASQGFNQPQHF
.,.,TRBJ1-1,TRBV6-4,TGTGCCAGCAGTGACTTTTTAACTGAAGCTTTCTTT,CASSDFLTEAFF
TRBD2,.,TRBJ2-7,TRBV7-8,TGTGCCAGCAGCTTAGGCCTAGCGGGAGGCTACGAGCAGTACTTC,CASSLGLAGGYEQYF